The present T cell receptor beta chain was sequenced within a study of tissue T cells after allogeneic stem cell transplantation. As for the study in general: Steroid-refractory graft-versus-host disease after allogeneic hematopoietic cell transplant qualified adults for prospective research-autopsy enrollment.

Profiled with immunoSEQ multiplex PCR; TCRdb holds only in-frame clones, not every one. This sample has 35,000 to 50,000 clones, with around nine tenths found just once. V shed 5 bases, J shed 8 bases, and the junction held 15 bases outside the gene matches. Germline V gene data show CDR1 as LNHDA and CDR2 as SQIVND (reference sequence). This CDR3 is built from 16 residues. The TCR originated in a woman between 35 and 75 years old who later had graft-versus-host disease after an allogeneic stem cell transplant. V is TRBV19 and J is TRBJ1-2; the match to TRBD1 covers 9 bases. The sample in question was blood, obtained before transplantation. CDR3 protein: CASSERAGQGQLGYTF. The CDR3, as DNA: TGTGCCAGTAGTGAGAGGGCGGGACAGGGTCAGCTCGGCTACACCTTC.